The sequence of this T cell receptor (beta chain) was determined in a study of shared clonotypes between healthy human individuals (TCRdb year 2020). Context from the whole study: A few men and two women, aged 18 to 49 years, made up the cohort. The study deeply sequenced blood TCR repertoires of about 5 healthy adults to estimate repertoire size and the extent of clonotype sharing between individuals. Per donor, leukapheresis produced somewhere between about 0.94 and 10 billion PBMCs. For each donor, CD4 naive and CD4 memory were each given three plates, CD8 naive was given two plates, and CD8 memory was given one plate. Different laboratories and diverse techniques were used to prepare libraries and sequence TCR repertoires, to increase sequencing depth and limit assay-specific biases. Study-wide findings and limitations: Because the study included only a small number of donors, the genetic and exposure-history diversity represented was limited. Naive subsets generally had larger estimated clonotype richness than memory subsets. Sampling was restricted to blood, and TCR repertoires in tissue are likely to differ from TCR repertoires in blood. Rarefaction of sorted-subset datasets indicated incomplete sequencing despite the large sequencing depth. Across four donors, 4.5% to 6.5% of naive CD4, approximately 3.5% of naive CD8, about 2% of memory CD4, and approximately 0.4% of memory CD8 clonotypes were shared. Higher generation probabilities were observed for clonotypes shared by all four sorted-subset donors than for non-shared clonotypes. Based on pairwise subsampling, the degree of clonotype sharing among donors was expected to be affected by sequencing depth.

Donors were healthy HIV-negative adults with no recently reported acute infections or vaccinations. Only Caucasian adults living in Nashville, Tennessee, USA were represented among the donors. CD4+ T cells were enriched through magnetic negative selection, after which naive cells were positively selected on CD45RA and the remaining negative fraction served as the memory subset. Blood was collected by leukapheresis, and PBMCs were isolated by Ficoll-Histopaque density gradient centrifugation and then cryopreserved in liquid nitrogen vapor phase. Purity and quantity of every magnetically sorted T cell population were checked by analytical flow cytometry. Genomic DNA was isolated from every sorted fraction and measured by UV absorbance on a Nanodrop 2000c. Per the germline V gene (reference sequence), LNHDA is the CDR1 and SQIVND is the CDR2. V loses 7 bases of germline sequence and J loses 6 bases, and the interval between the two ends is 13 bases. The CDR3 contains 12 residues, cysteine and phenylalanine counted. Only CDR3 DNA remains: 36 bases, in frame from the first base.

Using the deep immunoSEQ assay, multiplex PCR amplified TCR CDR3 regions from genomic DNA. For each cell subset, the extracted genomic DNA was distributed evenly across all wells of several immunoSEQ 96-well plates, and each plate served as one replicate. For sorted subsets, approximately 200 ng of genomic DNA, equivalent to tens of thousands of T cell genomes, went into each replicate PCR. Purified libraries were quantified with a Qubit 3.0 fluorometer, sized on a Bioanalyzer 2100, and re-quantified with the KAPA Library Quantification kit. Each immunoSEQ 96-well plate was sequenced on its own single-read 150-cycle Illumina NextSeq 550 flow cell. As for how the authors treated the data: Because only junctional sequences without quality scores were contained in the immunoSEQ output, filtering matching that applied to full-length reads could not be performed. To assign V/J genes and CDR3, sequences were annotated using PyIR, a Python wrapper for IgBLAST v1.9, with IMGT germline references. Reads with weak V/J assignments (E-value above 1e-6), missing CDR3, stop codons, out-of-frame junctions, or ambiguous translated residues were removed. V3J clonotypes were defined by identical inferred V gene, J gene, and CDR3 amino acid sequence. The percentage overlap between two repertoires was calculated by dividing the number of shared unique clonotypes by the size of the smaller repertoire. RTK rarefaction, the Chao1 estimator, and Recon v2.1 estimates of unobserved clonotypes were used to assess repertoire richness. Generation probabilities were computed with OLGA for all TCRbeta clonotypes obtained by the gDNA method from several donors. TCRdb mirrors the immuneACCESS table, restricted to in-frame sequences. Some clones are absent from its copies; in checked studies, under half trace to an unresolved V gene, and the reason for the others is unknown. That table furnishes V, J and clone size, whereas the DNA furnished D and trimming. This sample is represented by about 2.4 million clones; 90% to 95% of them were singletons. Approximately 0.36% of the sample is held by the ten biggest clonotypes.

A note on this clone: There is no known antigen for this receptor. Nothing much larger sits one base from this clone, and base qualities are not available.

The chain joins TRBV19 to TRBJ2-7; the D gene is perhaps TRBD1, from 6 matching bases. This TCR was sampled from a man aged 18 to 29 in good health. Some clones in this sample may be carry-over from other donors' samples. Sequenced sample: naive CD4+ T cells from PBMCs. The cell subset or site label here, explained by the study, means: CD45RA+ positively selected. The CDR3 has the sequence CASTQTGREQYF. In nucleotides, the sequence is TGTGCCAGTACCCAGACAGGTCGCGAGCAGTACTTC.